These 30 T cell receptor beta chains share one sample of origin, sequenced in a study of control samples from healthy donors and cancer patients. This table comes from immunoSEQ multiplex PCR, and its TCRdb copy is limited to in-frame clones, with some not included. The repertoire includes about 120,000 clones, 85% to 90% of them detected once, and about 2.5% sits in the top ten. The sequenced sample was blood. Source of these receptors: a woman between 70 and 85 years old in good health.

J is TRBJ2-1 and V is TRBV7-2, with D possibly TRBD2 on 5 matching bases. The CDR3 loop spans 14 amino acids. The germline V and J ends were trimmed by 3 bases and 4 bases, with 10 bases remaining between them. Per germline, CDR1 SGHTA and CDR2 FQGNSA. In DNA form, the CDR3 reads TGTGCCAGCAGCTTCCTCGGGGTGTACAATGAGCAGTTCTTC. Its translation is CASSFLGVYNEQFF.

This chain joins TRBV18 and TRBJ2-4; D may be TRBD2 (5 bases). Between the trimmed V and J ends, which lost 4 bases and 9 bases, there was a span of 16 bases. Germline V gene data show CDR1 as KGHSH and CDR2 as LQKENI. The CDR3 totals 14 residues. The CDR3 loop is CASSLAGQPAIQYF. Here the CDR3 DNA reads TGTGCCAGCTCACTTGCGGGCCAACCCGCCATTCAGTACTTC.

This chain connects TRBV6-6 to TRBJ2-7; possible D gene TRBD1, 5 bases. V lost 6 bases and J 5 bases, leaving 17 bases between the germline ends. The germline V gene encodes CDR1 MNHNY and CDR2 SVGAGI (reference sequence). This CDR3 is 14 amino acids long. The CDR3 region is CASSPEGVVHEQYF. The CDR3 DNA reads as TGTGCCAGCAGCCCGGAAGGGGTCGTCCACGAGCAGTACTTC.

In this sample, this clone turned up once. The gene calls are TRBV13 and TRBJ1-3, with D maybe TRBD1 (5 bases). The germline V gene has CDR1 PRHDT and CDR2 FYEKMQ (reference sequence). The CDR3 sequence is 15 residues long. V lost 2 bases and J lost 0, with 8 bases in between. In nucleotides, the CDR3 is TGTGCCAGCAGCTTAACCCAGGGCTCTGGAAACACCATATATTTT. Its translation is CASSLTQGSGNTIYF.

The CDR3 spells CASSLNRVSTGELFF. The CDR3 coding sequence is TGCGCCAGCAGCCTGAACAGGGTGAGCACCGGGGAGCTGTTTTTT. The V gene is TRBV4-1, the J gene TRBJ2-2; D perhaps matches TRBD1 (6 bases). The CDR3 has 15 amino acids. The V gene's germline CDR1 is MGHRA and CDR2 YSYEKL. Trimming cost V 4 bases and J 4 bases, with 13 bases left between them.

This chain uses TRBV7-3 with TRBJ2-2; D call uncertain. V was trimmed by 1 base and J by 2 bases, leaving 5 bases between them. This CDR3 comprises 14 residues. CDR1 is SGHTA and CDR2 is FQGTGA in the germline V gene. This CDR3 reads CASSLNRNTGELFF. CDR3 nucleotides: TGTGCCAGCAGCTTAAACCGTAACACCGGGGAGCTGTTTTTT. The full variable domain, with the rest looked up from reference TRBV7-3 and TRBJ2-2, is GAGVSQTPSNKVTEKGKYVELRCDPISGHTALYWYRQSLGQGPEFLIYFQGTGAADDSGLPNDRFFAVRPEGSVSTLKIQRTERGDSAVYLCASSLNRNTGELFFGEGSRLTVL.

The chain couples TRBV9 to TRBJ1-6; no clear D gene. With 4 bases removed from V and 0 bases from J, the gap between germline ends came to 14 bases. The CDR3 length is 17 residues. CDR1 and CDR2 from the germline V gene are SGDLS and YYNGEE. CDR3 coding DNA: TGTGCCAGCAGCCCCTCGGGGAGCCCCTCCTATAATTCACCCCTCCACTTT. It specifies CASSPSGSPSYNSPLHF.

The CDR3 reads CATSRGRDRSNEKLFF. The CDR3, as DNA: TGTGCCACCAGCAGAGGGAGGGACCGGTCTAATGAAAAACTGTTTTTT. The V call is TRBV15, the J call TRBJ1-4; D might be TRBD1 (5 bases). The CDR3 has 16 amino acids. Trimming took off 1 base at V and 3 bases at J, with 12 bases between the two ends. Germline V gene sequence: CDR1 LNHNV, CDR2 YYDKDF (reference sequence).

The V call is TRBV10-2, the J call TRBJ2-5; perhaps D is TRBD1 or TRBD2 (5 bases each). Trimming stripped 3 bases from V and 4 bases from J, with 9 bases between. Germline assignment: CDR1 WSHSY and CDR2 SAAADI. The CDR3 is 13 amino acids. This chain's CDR3 is CASSDPGPETQYF. The CDR3 DNA sequence: TGCGCCAGCAGTGATCCGGGGCCAGAGACCCAGTACTTC.

The chain employs TRBV10-3 and TRBJ2-5; 9 bases are a match to TRBD1. Germline V gives CDR1 ENHRY, CDR2 SYGVKD. This CDR3 has 15 amino acids. V trimming: 2 bases; J trimming: 2 bases; junction bases outside the gene matches: 3. DNA for the CDR3: TGTGCCATCAGTGAGCCGGGGACAGGGCAAGAGACCCAGTACTTC. Its translation: CAISEPGTGQETQYF.

The chain couples TRBV2 to TRBJ1-5; D unclear. V dropped 6 bases and J dropped 2 bases, with 11 bases sitting between them. Germline CDR1 is SNHLY and CDR2 is FYNNEI. This CDR3 comprises 14 residues. CDR3 nucleotide sequence: TGTGCCAGCAGGGCCGGGTCCGGCAATCAGCCCCAGCATTTT. It is translated as CASRAGSGNQPQHF.

The sample holds a few counts of this clone. This sequence joins TRBV7-2 and TRBJ1-2; TRBD1 is a possible D gene (5 bases). Trimming stripped 5 bases from V and 5 bases from J, with 9 bases between. Per germline, CDR1 SGHTA and CDR2 FQGNSA. This CDR3 is built from 12 residues. The CDR3 DNA reads as TGTGCCAGCAGCCCCCAGGGTTATGGCTACACCTTC. Translation gives CASSPQGYGYTF.

The V gene is TRBV9, the J gene TRBJ2-2; possibly TRBD1 for D (6 bases). The V end lost 7 bases, the J end lost 0 bases, and 10 bases lay between the germline ends. Germline V lookup: CDR1 SGDLS, CDR2 YYNGEE. The CDR3 loop spans 14 amino acids. Here the CDR3 DNA reads TGTGCCAGCTCCCGACAGGCGAACACCGGGGAGCTGTTTTTT. This gives the protein CASSRQANTGELFF.

The chain links TRBV5-1 to TRBJ1-2; tentatively, D is TRBD1 (5 bases). V was clipped by 0 bases and J by 3 bases, with 24 bases between them. Germline V gives CDR1 SGHRS, CDR2 YFSETQ. There are 19 residues in the CDR3. The CDR3 nucleotides read TGCGCCAGCAGCTTGGCCATAGTAGAGGGGTCCCCGGGGGACTATGGCTACACCTTC. Its protein product is CASSLAIVEGSPGDYGYTF.

The chain combines TRBV7-8 with TRBJ1-2; 10 bases are shared with TRBD1. The CDR3 consists of 14 residues. CDR1 and CDR2 (germline): SGHVS, FQNEAQ. V trimming: 5 bases; J trimming: 7 bases; junction bases outside the gene matches: 7. The CDR3 coding sequence is TGTGCCAGCAGCCCAAAGACAGGGGGCCCTGGCTACACCTTC. Residues: CASSPKTGGPGYTF. The full variable domain, with the rest looked up from reference TRBV7-8 and TRBJ1-2, is GAGVSQSPRYKVAKRGQDVALRCDPISGHVSLFWYQQALGQGPEFLTYFQNEAQLDKSGLPSDRFFAERPEGSVSTLKIQRTQQEDSAVYLCASSPKTGGPGYTFGSGTRLTVV.

To note about this clone: A read error may account for a junction end that differs from germline. Other DNA sequences in the same sample also yield this CDR3. The rearrangement links TRBV7-6 to TRBJ1-1; 10 nucleotides agree with TRBD1. The V gene's germline CDR1 is SGHVS and CDR2 FNYEAQ. The CDR3 has 15 residues. The CDR3 protein is CASSARDRGLREAFF. The CDR3 nucleotides are TGCGCCAGCAGCGCCCGGGACAGGGGTTTGCGTGAAGCTTTCTTT.

The V gene is TRBV7-9, the J gene TRBJ1-2; the D is unclear. Trimming took 1 base from V and 6 from J, leaving 6 bases between them. The length of the CDR3 is 12 residues. The germline V gene encodes CDR1 SEHNR and CDR2 FQNEAQ (reference sequence). CDR3 region: CASSLGRDGYTF. Written as DNA, the CDR3 is TGTGCCAGCAGCTTAGGCCGGGATGGCTACACCTTC.

J is TRBJ1-2 and V is TRBV7-8, with TRBD1 matching over 8 bases. There are 15 residues in the CDR3. V lost 5 bases and J lost 4; bases outside the gene matches: 9. Germline lookup yields CDR1 SGHVS and CDR2 FQNEAQ. CDR3 in DNA: TGTGCCAGCAGCACCCACACAGGGGGGGGCTATGGCTACACCTTC. Translated: CASSTHTGGGYGYTF.

The gene calls are TRBV15 and TRBJ1-1; 9 bases fit TRBD1. In germline, CDR1 is LNHNV, CDR2 YYDKDF (reference sequence). The CDR3 has 16 residues. V trimming: 3 bases; J trimming: 3 bases; junction bases outside the gene matches: 8. The CDR3 DNA sequence: TGTGCCACCAGCAGGGACAGGGACAGGGTATACACTGAAGCTTTCTTT. This sequence encodes CATSRDRDRVYTEAFF.

The chain uses TRBV2 and TRBJ1-1; D may be TRBD1 (5 bases). Trimming took 9 bases from V and 4 from J, leaving 21 bases between them. The V gene's germline CDR1 is SNHLY and CDR2 FYNNEI. The CDR3 contains 15 residues. The CDR3 loop is CASYRRPGLFTEAFF. Written as DNA, the CDR3 is TGTGCCAGTTACCGGAGGCCGGGGCTGTTCACTGAAGCTTTCTTT.

The V and J genes are TRBV5-6 and TRBJ1-5; no definite D call. Germline V lookup: CDR1 SGHDT, CDR2 YYEEEE. The CDR3 runs to 16 residues. V lost 0 bases to trimming and J lost 0 bases, with 10 bases between them. The CDR3 DNA reads TGTGCCAGCAGCTTGGGGGCAGGTTCTAGCAATCAGCCCCAGCATTTT. Protein: CASSLGAGSSNQPQHF.

This chain joins TRBV6-5 and TRBJ1-4, with TRBD1 matching 7 bases. The CDR3 is 16 amino acids. V lost 2 bases to trimming and J lost 7 bases; unmatched junction nucleotides: 10. Per the germline V gene, CDR1 is MNHEY and CDR2 is SVGAGI. The CDR3 DNA is TGTGCCAGCAGTTACGGAAGACAGGGTTTAGTTGAAAAACTGTTTTTT. It is translated as CASSYGRQGLVEKLFF.

The chain carries TRBV6-6 and TRBJ2-5; 10 nucleotides match TRBD2. The CDR3 is 15 amino acids. The germline V gene encodes CDR1 MNHNY and CDR2 SVGAGI (reference sequence). Trimming removed 6 bases from V and 5 bases from J; junction bases left unmatched: 9. CDR3 bases: TGTGCCAGCAGCCACCCAGCGGGGGGGTTTGAGACCCAGTACTTC. Its protein is CASSHPAGGFETQYF.

The chain recombines TRBV6-5 with TRBJ1-5; TRBD1 agrees at 7 bases. CDR1 MNHEY and CDR2 SVGAGI come from the germline V gene. CDR3 length: 13 amino acids. The V and J ends lost 6 bases and 2 bases, in that order; junction bases with no gene match: 1. In nucleotides, the CDR3 is TGTGCCAGCAGCGGGACAGGCAATCAGCCCCAGCATTTT. Protein sequence: CASSGTGNQPQHF.

The CDR3 DNA is TGTGCCAGCAGCACAGGGGCAGGCCTAGTCTATGGCTACACCTTC. Translating gives CASSTGAGLVYGYTF. The chain carries TRBV7-9 and TRBJ1-2; 7 bases line up with TRBD1. Trimming removed 5 bases from V and 4 bases from J; junction bases left unmatched: 10. Germline lookup yields CDR1 SEHNR and CDR2 FQNEAQ (reference sequence). The CDR3 loop spans 15 amino acids.

The chain uses TRBV4-1 and TRBJ2-7, with 9 bases that match TRBD1. This CDR3 is 18 amino acids long. Unmatched junction bases numbered 13, after V lost 1 base and J lost 3 bases. Per germline, CDR1 MGHRA and CDR2 YSYEKL. CDR3 sequence (DNA): TGCGCCAGCAGCCAAGTCGTGTTACGGACAGGGGAATTCTACGAGCAGTACTTC. Translated, it gives CASSQVVLRTGEFYEQYF.

The chain carries TRBV6-5 and TRBJ1-1; 7 nucleotides agree with TRBD1. Trimming removed 5 bases from V and 4 bases from J; junction bases left unmatched: 4. In germline, CDR1 is MNHEY, CDR2 SVGAGI. The CDR3 spans 13 residues. Written as DNA, the CDR3 is TGTGCCAGCAGTCTAGGGGGCCCCACTGAAGCTTTCTTT. Protein: CASSLGGPTEAFF.

This chain links TRBV15 with TRBJ2-1; TRBD1 agrees at 8 bases. There are 16 residues in the CDR3. Trimming took 4 bases from V and 2 from J; bases not matched to a gene: 7. Germline V lookup: CDR1 LNHNV, CDR2 YYDKDF (reference sequence). The CDR3 protein is CATSTGQGWTYNEQFF. The CDR3 DNA reads TGTGCCACCAGCACCGGACAGGGTTGGACCTACAATGAGCAGTTCTTC.

V is TRBV21-1 and J is TRBJ1-3. TRBV21-1 is reported as a pseudogene. The CDR3 contains 11 residues. Written as DNA, the CDR3 is TGTGCCAGCAGGCGTGGAAACACCATATATTTT. It is translated as CASRRGNTIYF.

The genes are TRBV5-1 and TRBJ1-2; D gene unclear. Germline loops: CDR1 SGHRS, CDR2 YFSETQ. This CDR3 is built from 12 residues. Trimming cost V 4 bases and J 7 bases, with 11 bases left between them. CDR3 sequence: CASSTWRAGYTF. The CDR3 DNA is TGCGCCAGCAGCACATGGAGAGCTGGCTACACCTTC. The variable domain in full, completed from reference TRBV5-1 and TRBJ1-2, reads KAGVTQTPRYLIKTRGQQVTLSCSPISGHRSVSWYQQTPGQGLQFLFEYFSETQRNKGNFPGRFSGRQFSNSRSEMNVSTLELGDSALYLCASSTWRAGYTFGSGTRLTVV.